These 8 T cell receptor beta chains were all obtained from the same sample, sequenced in a study of T cell responses to AZD1222 COVID-19 vaccine. Measured with immunoSEQ multiplex PCR; TCRdb has only the in-frame clones, and not every one. In the table there are some 140,000 clones, more than 85% of which are singletons. The sample consisted of peripheral blood, taken 28 days after the second AZD1222 dose. The origin of the receptors is an adult who received the AZD1222 COVID-19 vaccine.

The chain employs TRBV14 and TRBJ2-5; no clear D. Deletions cut 1 base from V and 4 bases from J, with 4 bases between. This CDR3 comprises 12 residues. Germline V gene sequence: CDR1 SGHDN, CDR2 FVKESK. Here the CDR3 reads CASSQGGETQYF. As DNA, the CDR3 is TGTGCCAGCAGCCAAGGGGGAGAGACCCAGTACTTC.

The chain is built from TRBV27 and TRBJ1-6, with D maybe TRBD1 (5 bases). CDR1 and CDR2 (germline): MNHEY, SMNVEV (reference sequence). The V gene lost 2 bases and the J gene lost 5 bases, with 16 bases spanning the gap. CDR3 length: 17 amino acids. The CDR3 DNA follows: TGTGCCAGCAGTTTAGAGCGGGGAGCAGGGCATAATTCACCCCTCCACTTT. Translating it yields CASSLERGAGHNSPLHF.

Comments on this clone: At one of its ends the junction is not consistent with the germline gene, which may arise from a read error. J is TRBJ2-1 and V is TRBV6-1; 9 nucleotides match TRBD2. This CDR3 contains 12 residues. The germline V gene has CDR1 MNHNS and CDR2 SASEGT. The CDR3 region is CASSDRLADLVF. The DNA for the CDR3 is TGTGCCAGCAGTGACCGACTAGCGGACCTGGTCTTC.

V and J are TRBV7-9 and TRBJ2-1, with TRBD2 identical over 9 bases. Trimming took 1 base from V and 4 from J; bases not matched to a gene: 8. The CDR3 spans 17 residues. Germline loops: CDR1 SEHNR, CDR2 FQNEAQ (reference sequence). CDR3 in amino acids: CASSLVGLAGLYNEQFF. CDR3 in DNA: TGTGCCAGCAGCTTAGTGGGGCTAGCGGGACTTTACAATGAGCAGTTCTTC.

This rearrangement joins TRBV11-2 to TRBJ1-2; 7 nucleotides line up with TRBD1. The CDR3 contains 14 residues. Germline V gene lookup returns CDR1 SGHAT and CDR2 FQNNGV. V lost 5 bases and J lost 5; bases outside the gene matches: 8. This chain's CDR3 is CASSIAGTEYGYTF. CDR3 DNA sequence: TGTGCCAGCAGCATTGCCGGGACAGAGTATGGCTACACCTTC.

The chain links TRBV6-5 to TRBJ2-1, with D perhaps TRBD2 (7 bases). CDR1 is MNHEY, CDR2 SVGAGI, per germline. This CDR3 contains 14 residues. The ends were cut back, 7 bases at V and 6 bases at J, with 16 bases in the middle. The CDR3: CASTQGGGGNEQFF. Written as DNA, the CDR3 is TGTGCCAGCACCCAGGGAGGGGGAGGCAATGAGCAGTTCTTC.

The chain joins TRBV19 to TRBJ2-1; D is unclear. This CDR3 comprises 12 residues. Germline V gives CDR1 LNHDA, CDR2 SQIVND (reference sequence). Trimming shortened V by 6 bases and J by 9 bases, and 12 bases separated the two germline ends. The CDR3 region is CASRTLPSEQFF. CDR3 DNA sequence: TGTGCCAGTAGAACCTTACCCAGTGAGCAGTTCTTC.

J is TRBJ2-1 and V is TRBV10-3; no reliable D call. Germline assignment: CDR1 ENHRY and CDR2 SYGVKD. With 5 bases removed from V and 10 bases from J, the gap between germline ends came to 12 bases. The CDR3 loop spans 12 amino acids. The CDR3 nucleotides read TGTGCCATCAGTAAAGAAGGGTACGAGCAGTTCTTC. Protein sequence: CAISKEGYEQFF.